The T cell receptor beta chain described here comes from a study of blood T cells in healthy people across ages. Study-level findings and limits: Researchers deemed the diversity estimates from one million T cells underestimates. Age showed a roughly linear inverse relationship with TCR beta diversity per million T cells.

Through a sample-barcoded 5' primer and a J-beta primer mix, a second PCR was run for about 6 to 12 cycles. TCRdb analysed the 5' RACE reads with MiXCR anew, one entry per CDR3 protein. The sample includes some 920,000 distinct CDR3 sequences, roughly half of them seen just once. The CDR3 runs to 12 residues. Per the germline V gene, CDR1 is SGHTA and CDR2 is FQGNSA. With respect to this clonotype: Its antigen is undetermined. A junction boundary mismatches the germline segment, possibly from a read error.

The genes are TRBV7-2 and TRBJ1-2; TRBD1 is a possible D gene (5 bases). The TCR sequence derives from an older woman in good health. Sequenced sample: blood. The CDR3 protein is CASSLARGGYTF. The CDR3 nucleotides are TGTGCCAGTAGCTTAGCGCGGGGGGGCTACACCTTC.